The present TCR beta chain was sequenced within a study of blood T cells in healthy people across ages. To note about this clonotype: Its antigen is unknown.

A J-beta primer mix and a sample-barcoded 5' primer were used in a second PCR of about 7 to 11 cycles. TCRdb re-called the 5' RACE reads through MiXCR, storing one row per CDR3 protein. The table lists 1.5 million or so distinct CDR3 sequences, approximately 43% of them singletons. Points from the study as a whole: TCR beta diversity correlated strongly with naive T cell percentage. Per-million-T-cell TCR beta diversity fell roughly linearly with age.

There are 17 residues in the CDR3. The V segment lost 9 bases and the J segment 4 bases; nucleotides outside the gene matches: 15. Researchers collected 9.5 to 10 milliliters of peripheral blood from every single donor. The rearrangement uses TRBV12-3 or TRBV12-4 and TRBJ1-5, with 10 bases matching TRBD1. The sequencing sample was made of blood. This TCR was sampled from a woman between 18 and 29 years old in good health. CDR3 in DNA: TGTGCCAGTAGTCGGGACAGGGGAGCCAGGAGTAATCAGCCCCAGCATTTT. This sequence encodes CASSRDRGARSNQPQHF.